This TCR beta chain was documented in a study of lymphopenia after photon versus proton radiotherapy. Points on this clone: Its antigen is still unknown.

Germline loops: CDR1 SGHVS, CDR2 FQNEAQ. CDR3 length: 17 amino acids. J gave up 8 bases and V 5 bases, and 16 bases lay outside the gene matches. Repertoires were generated with immunoSEQ multiplex PCR, while TCRdb's copy carries only in-frame clones and drops some. In the table there are roughly 58,000 clones, about nine tenths of which are singletons. Whole-study findings and limits: Relative stability marked proton patients; photon patients lost diversity and naive cells. A bigger post-nadir fall in TCR diversity correlated inversely with survival time in deceased patients.

The source of this sequence is a man at least 80 years old with esophageal cancer. The V gene is TRBV7-8, the J gene TRBJ2-1, with 9 bases aligning to TRBD1. This specimen was peripheral blood, taken from a patient treated with proton-based radiotherapy. In DNA, the CDR3 is TGTGCCAGCAGCCCTAGGGCCCCGGGACAGGGTAGCGATGAGCAGTTCTTC. This codes for CASSPRAPGQGSDEQFF.